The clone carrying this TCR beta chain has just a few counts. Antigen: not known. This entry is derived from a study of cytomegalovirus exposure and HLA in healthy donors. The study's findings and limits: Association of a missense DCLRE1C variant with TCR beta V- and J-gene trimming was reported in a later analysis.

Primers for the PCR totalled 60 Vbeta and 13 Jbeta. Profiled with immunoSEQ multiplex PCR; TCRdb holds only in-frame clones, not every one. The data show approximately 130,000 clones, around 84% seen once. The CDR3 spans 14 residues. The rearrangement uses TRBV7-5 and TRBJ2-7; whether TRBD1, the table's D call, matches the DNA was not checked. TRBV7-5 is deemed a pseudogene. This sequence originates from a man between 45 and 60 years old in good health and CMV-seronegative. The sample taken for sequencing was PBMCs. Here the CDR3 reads CANPAWFREGEQYF. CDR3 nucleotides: TGTGCCAACCCTGCTTGGTTCAGGGAAGGCGAGCAGTACTTC.